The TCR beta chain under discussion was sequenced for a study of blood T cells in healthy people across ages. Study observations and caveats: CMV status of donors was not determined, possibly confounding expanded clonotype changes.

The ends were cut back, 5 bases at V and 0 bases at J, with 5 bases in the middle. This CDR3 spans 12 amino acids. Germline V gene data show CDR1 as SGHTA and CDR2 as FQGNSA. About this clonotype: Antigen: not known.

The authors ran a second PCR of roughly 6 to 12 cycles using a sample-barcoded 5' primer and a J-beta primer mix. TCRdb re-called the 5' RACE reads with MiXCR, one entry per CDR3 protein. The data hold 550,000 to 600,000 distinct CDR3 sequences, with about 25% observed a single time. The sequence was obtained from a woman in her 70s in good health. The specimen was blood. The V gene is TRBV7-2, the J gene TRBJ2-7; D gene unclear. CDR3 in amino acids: CASSPNSYEQYV. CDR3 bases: TGTGCCAGCAGCCCAAACTCCTACGAGCAGTACGTC.